This TCR beta chain appears in the sequencing data of a study of molecular identifiers for immune sequencing clone quantification. Study-wide results and limits: Identical TCR molecules that share a barcode could lead to an underestimation of highly expanded clone sizes. Effector cells kept over 99% of their molecules in clones above 20 RNA copies, while naive cells kept under 1% there.

TCRdb re-called the PCR reads with MiXCR, one entry per CDR3 protein. The data contain 60,000 to 75,000 distinct CDR3 sequences, around a fifth of them singletons. This clonotype was seen repeatedly, ten times or more. What it recognizes is unknown. Trimming removed 4 bases at V and 5 bases at J, with 21 bases between. Germline V gene data show CDR1 as LGHNA and CDR2 as YSLEER. CDR3 length: 16 amino acids. The V gene is TRBV4-3, the J gene TRBJ2-7, with D tentatively TRBD2 (7 bases). Sequenced input: naive CD8+ T cells from blood, with Jurkat cell RNA spiked in. Subset in this sample: FACS-sorted CD8+CD4-CCR7+CD45RA+ naive T cells. This receptor was obtained from a human donor in good health. Some libraries in this study had Jurkat cell RNA spiked in. The CDR3 sequence is CASSPGVGGLENEQYF. CDR3 in DNA: TGCGCCAGCAGCCCAGGGGTGGGAGGGCTGGAGAACGAGCAGTACTTC.